This T cell receptor (beta chain) was sequenced in a study of cytomegalovirus exposure and HLA in healthy donors. Overall study context: T cells numbering about 179 million yielded fewer than 140 million unique TCR beta sequences in an earlier analysis. A preliminary data release comprised 80 million to 95 million unique TCRs obtained from HLA-typed donors. Study-wide findings and caveats: Common viral pathogens seemed, in a later analysis, to connect with several of the most significant clusters.

Within the sample, this clone is medium-sized (0.01 to 0.1%). What it binds is unknown. The PCR made use of 60 Vbeta and 13 Jbeta primers. Here immunoSEQ multiplex PCR was the method, and the copy in TCRdb shows in-frame clones only, minus some. This table holds roughly 89,000 clones, about 76% found once. Trimming removed 4 bases at V and 7 bases at J, with 11 bases between. The germline V gene has CDR1 MNHEY and CDR2 SVGAGI. The CDR3 length is 12 residues. This sequence was found in a man aged 25 to 45 in good health and CMV-seropositive. Material for sequencing was PBMCs. This chain connects TRBV6-5 to TRBJ2-7; D is possibly TRBD2 (5 bases). The CDR3, as DNA: TGTGCCAGCAGTTTGGTGGGCGGGGAGCAGTACTTC. Residues: CASSLVGGEQYF.